This TCR beta chain was identified in a study of shared clonotypes between healthy human individuals. Study context: Ranging from 18 to 49 in age, donors were a couple of women and three men.

Trimming removed 5 bases from V and 2 bases from J; junction bases left unmatched: 6. CDR3 length equals 14 residues. Per germline, CDR1 SNHLY and CDR2 FYNNEI. Measured with immunoSEQ multiplex PCR; TCRdb has only the in-frame clones, and not every one. Of approximately 2.4 million clones listed, nearly 97% are singletons. This receptor was identified in a man younger than 35 in good health. This chain uses TRBV2 with TRBJ2-7; 7 bases are shared with TRBD2. The sample consisted of naive CD4+ T cells sorted from blood. Subset: CD45RA+ positively selected. The CDR3 DNA follows: TGTGCCAGCAGTATGACTAGCTTACCCTACGAGCAGTACTTC. Its protein product is CASSMTSLPYEQYF.